A selection of T cell receptor beta chains follows, all from one sample in a study of T cells in Graves' hyperthyroidism and ophthalmopathy. TCRdb reanalysed the multiplex PCR reads using MiXCR and keeps one entry per CDR3 protein. The table lists 350,000 to 400,000 distinct CDR3 sequences, about 20% of them singletons. Input material: blood. The receptors derive from a woman between 18 and 30 years old with Graves' hyperthyroidism. Both conserved end residues are part of each CDR3. The D gene is left open where the match is weak. Clone sizes are shown as once, few, many or a size class.

CASSLGGGSKTQYF	TGTGCCAGCTCACTCGGCGGGGGGTCAAAGACCCAGTACTTC	TRBV6-1	TRBD2	many	TRBJ2-5
CAISESWAGENTEAFF	TGTGCCATCAGTGAGTCGTGGGCAGGGGAGAACACTGAAGCTTTCTTT	TRBV10-3	NA	many	TRBJ1-1
CASRVQSNSYEQYF	TGCGCCAGCCGCGTCCAGAGTAACTCCTACGAGCAGTACTTC	TRBV5-1	NA	many	TRBJ2-7
CASSSRRGQETQYF	TGTGCCAGCAGTTCTCGCAGGGGTCAGGAGACCCAGTACTTC	TRBV12-3/TRBV12-4	NA	many	TRBJ2-5
CSAIRPNQPQHF	TGCAGTGCTATTCGGCCTAATCAGCCCCAGCATTTT	TRBV20-1	NA	many	TRBJ1-5
CSARDVRGGTMGEAFF	TGCAGTGCTAGAGATGTTCGGGGGGGCACTATGGGTGAAGCTTTCTTT	TRBV20-1	NA	many	TRBJ1-1
CATDGTGNSNQPQHF	TGTGCCACCGACGGGACAGGGAATAGCAATCAGCCCCAGCATTTT	TRBV6-5	TRBD1	many	TRBJ1-5
CATSDNSLATEAFF	TGTGCCACCAGTGATAATTCATTGGCCACTGAAGCTTTCTTT	TRBV24-1	NA	many	TRBJ1-1
CASSVDRSSFYGYTF	TGTGCCAGCAGCGTGGACAGGTCCTCATTCTATGGCTACACCTTC	TRBV7-2	TRBD1	many	TRBJ1-2
CASSLEAGGANTEAFF	TGTGCCAGCAGCTTAGAGGCAGGGGGTGCGAACACTGAAGCTTTCTTT	TRBV11-2	TRBD1	many	TRBJ1-1